This T cell receptor beta chain was captured in a study of blood T cell repertoires in COVID-19. Study as a whole: The analysed material was cDNA or gDNA that came from T cells, B-cell-depleted T cells, or PBMCs.

Enrolled through a virtual design, the participants were between about 18 and 100 years of age and came from about two dozen US areas. Donors in Cohort 3 who had recovered were those with two negative PCRs, healthcare professional clearance, or resolution of their symptoms. The CDR3 has 15 amino acids. After removal of 3 bases from V and 1 base from J, the junction contained 4 bases not matched to a gene. CDR1 and CDR2 from the germline V gene are SGDLS and YYNGEE. Assay used: immunoSEQ multiplex PCR; TCRdb lists only in-frame clones, some missing. The repertoire holds around 500,000 clones, with 70% to 90% as singletons.

The sequence was collected from an older woman who had recovered from COVID-19. The rearrangement uses TRBV9 and TRBJ2-5; 9 bases map to TRBD1. The sequenced material came from PBMCs or T cells enriched from blood (not recorded which). CDR3 sequence: CASSGGQGSQETQYF. CDR3 coding DNA: TGTGCCAGCAGCGGTGGACAGGGGAGCCAAGAGACCCAGTACTTC. The entire variable domain, with the rest obtained from reference TRBV9 and TRBJ2-5, is as follows: DSGVTQTPKHLITATGQRVTLRCSPRSGDLSVYWYQQSLDQGLQFLIQYYNGEERAKGNILERFSAQQFPDLHSELNLSSLELGDSALYFCASSGGQGSQETQYFGPGTRLLVL.